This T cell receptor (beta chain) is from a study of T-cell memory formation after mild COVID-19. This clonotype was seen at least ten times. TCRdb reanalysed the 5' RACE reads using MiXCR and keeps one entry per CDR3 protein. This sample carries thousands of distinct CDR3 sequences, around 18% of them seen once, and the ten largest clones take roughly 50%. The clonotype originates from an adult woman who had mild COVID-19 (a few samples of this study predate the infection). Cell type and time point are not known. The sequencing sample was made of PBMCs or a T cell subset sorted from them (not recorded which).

CDR3 in amino acids: CASYRTGMNTEAFF. In DNA, the CDR3 is TGTGCCAGTTACCGGACAGGGATGAACACTGAAGCTTTCTTT. V and J are TRBV12-3 or TRBV12-4 and TRBJ1-1, with TRBD1 matching over 8 bases. The CDR3 has 14 amino acids. V lost 9 bases and J lost 0; bases outside the gene matches: 6.